The rows below give T cell receptor beta chains drawn from one sample of a study of CD8 T cells in Susac syndrome. MiXCR, applied by TCRdb to the immunoSEQ multiplex PCR reads, yields one record per CDR3 protein. This sample carries roughly 200,000 distinct CDR3 sequences, 85% to 95% of them seen once, and the ten largest clones take 0.095% to 0.12%. The source material was CD4+ T cells from PBMCs. The receptors shown here come from a human donor in good health. Each CDR3 is given with its conserved first and last residue. Fields, in order: clone size, D gene, J gene, V gene, CDR3 protein, CDR3 DNA. The D gene is left open where the match is weak. Part of the rows lack a size; the others show once, few, many or a class for expanded clones.

clone_size: .; d_call: TRBD1; j_call: TRBJ2-4; v_call: TRBV11-2; cdr3_aa: CASSIGTAAKNIQYF; cdr3_nt: TGTGCCAGCAGCATAGGGACAGCGGCCAAAAACATTCAGTACTTC
clone_size: once; d_call: .; j_call: TRBJ2-5; v_call: TRBV27; cdr3_aa: CASHSERYVRFETQYF; cdr3_nt: TGTGCCAGCCATAGTGAGCGATATGTACGTTTCGAGACCCAGTACTTC
clone_size: .; d_call: .; j_call: TRBJ1-2; v_call: TRBV3-1; cdr3_aa: CASSRNRDHYGYTF; cdr3_nt: TGTGCCAGCAGCCGAAACAGGGACCACTATGGCTACACCTTC
clone_size: .; d_call: TRBD1; j_call: TRBJ1-2; v_call: TRBV7-9; cdr3_aa: CASTEQGKNTF; cdr3_nt: TGTGCCAGCACGGAACAGGGGAAGAACACCTTC
clone_size: .; d_call: .; j_call: TRBJ1-5; v_call: TRBV30; cdr3_aa: CADLQKTVNQPQHF; cdr3_nt: TGTGCCGACCTCCAAAAGACAGTTAATCAGCCCCAGCATTTT
clone_size: .; d_call: .; j_call: TRBJ1-1; v_call: TRBV4-2; cdr3_aa: CASSQDLGGWDTEAFF; cdr3_nt: TGTGCCAGCAGCCAAGATCTGGGTGGGTGGGACACTGAAGCTTTCTTT
clone_size: .; d_call: .; j_call: TRBJ1-1; v_call: TRBV19; cdr3_aa: CASSTDKRTEAFF; cdr3_nt: TGTGCCAGTAGTACAGATAAGCGAACTGAAGCTTTCTTT
clone_size: .; d_call: .; j_call: TRBJ1-4; v_call: TRBV29-1; cdr3_aa: CSVEGQREKLFF; cdr3_nt: TGCAGCGTTGAGGGGCAGCGCGAAAAACTGTTTTTT
clone_size: .; d_call: TRBD2; j_call: TRBJ2-1; v_call: TRBV20-1; cdr3_aa: CSARKREGANEQFF; cdr3_nt: TGCAGTGCTAGAAAGCGGGAGGGGGCGAATGAGCAGTTCTTC
clone_size: .; d_call: .; j_call: TRBJ2-1; v_call: TRBV24-1; cdr3_aa: CATSEEGKRQFF; cdr3_nt: TGTGCCACCAGTGAGGAGGGGAAGAGGCAGTTCTTC
clone_size: .; d_call: .; j_call: TRBJ2-4; v_call: TRBV15; cdr3_aa: CATSNRQGAKNIQYF; cdr3_nt: TGTGCCACCAGCAACCGCCAGGGCGCCAAAAACATTCAGTACTTC
clone_size: .; d_call: .; j_call: TRBJ1-6; v_call: TRBV3-1; cdr3_aa: CASSQPLSPLHF; cdr3_nt: TGTGCCAGCAGCCAACCCCTTTCACCCCTCCACTTT
clone_size: .; d_call: .; j_call: TRBJ1-1; v_call: TRBV18; cdr3_aa: CASSPRRIENTEAFF; cdr3_nt: TGTGCCAGCTCACCCCGACGAATAGAGAACACTGAAGCTTTCTTT
clone_size: once; d_call: .; j_call: TRBJ1-2; v_call: TRBV24-1; cdr3_aa: CATSDFRQPLLPYGYTF; cdr3_nt: TGTGCCACCAGTGACTTCAGACAGCCGCTACTGCCCTATGGCTACACCTTC
clone_size: .; d_call: .; j_call: TRBJ2-1; v_call: TRBV10-3; cdr3_aa: CAISDSDGDNEQFF; cdr3_nt: TGTGCCATCAGTGATTCTGACGGGGACAATGAGCAGTTCTTC
clone_size: .; d_call: TRBD1; j_call: TRBJ2-1; v_call: TRBV2; cdr3_aa: CASAIDRGSRREQFF; cdr3_nt: TGTGCCAGTGCCATCGACAGGGGCTCCCGTCGTGAGCAGTTCTTC
clone_size: .; d_call: TRBD1; j_call: TRBJ2-3; v_call: TRBV20-1; cdr3_aa: CSAIGQDPDTQYF; cdr3_nt: TGCAGTGCCATCGGACAGGACCCAGATACGCAGTATTTT
clone_size: .; d_call: .; j_call: TRBJ1-2; v_call: TRBV30; cdr3_aa: CAWSRGVYGYTF; cdr3_nt: TGTGCCTGGAGCAGAGGGGTGTATGGCTACACCTTC
clone_size: .; d_call: TRBD2; j_call: TRBJ2-1; v_call: TRBV6-2/TRBV6-3; cdr3_aa: CASRGGTTYNEQFF; cdr3_nt: TGTGCCAGCAGGGGGGGGACGACCTACAATGAGCAGTTCTTC
clone_size: .; d_call: .; j_call: TRBJ1-1; v_call: TRBV12-3/TRBV12-4; cdr3_aa: CASSLTMNTEAFF; cdr3_nt: TGTGCCAGCAGTTTAACTATGAACACTGAAGCTTTCTTT
clone_size: .; d_call: .; j_call: TRBJ1-2; v_call: TRBV28; cdr3_aa: CASSIAVGGHTF; cdr3_nt: TGTGCCAGCAGTATCGCCGTGGGGGGCCACACCTTC
clone_size: .; d_call: .; j_call: TRBJ2-7; v_call: TRBV2; cdr3_aa: CASSFTGSNEQYF; cdr3_nt: TGTGCCAGCAGTTTTACAGGGTCCAACGAGCAGTACTTC
clone_size: .; d_call: .; j_call: TRBJ1-1; v_call: TRBV15; cdr3_aa: CATSRDSGYAAFF; cdr3_nt: TGTGCCACCAGCAGAGATTCGGGCTATGCGGCTTTCTTT
clone_size: .; d_call: .; j_call: TRBJ2-2; v_call: TRBV5-1; cdr3_aa: CASSPSGGRNTGELFF; cdr3_nt: TGCGCCAGCAGCCCCTCCGGGGGCAGGAACACCGGGGAGCTGTTTTTT
clone_size: once; d_call: .; j_call: TRBJ2-1; v_call: TRBV20-1; cdr3_aa: CSASRVEQFF; cdr3_nt: TGCAGTGCTAGTAGGGTTGAGCAGTTCTTC
clone_size: .; d_call: .; j_call: TRBJ1-2; v_call: TRBV29-1; cdr3_aa: CSVEDAGVNYGYTF; cdr3_nt: TGCAGCGTTGAAGATGCCGGGGTTAACTATGGCTACACCTTC
clone_size: .; d_call: TRBD1; j_call: TRBJ1-4; v_call: TRBV3-1; cdr3_aa: CASSQGTGGEKLFF; cdr3_nt: TGTGCCAGCAGCCAAGGGACAGGGGGTGAAAAACTGTTTTTT
clone_size: .; d_call: .; j_call: TRBJ1-2; v_call: TRBV5-1; cdr3_aa: CASSPEKNGYTF; cdr3_nt: TGCGCCAGCAGCCCTGAGAAGAATGGCTACACCTTC
clone_size: .; d_call: .; j_call: TRBJ2-1; v_call: TRBV28; cdr3_aa: CASSGNGRLLYNEQFF; cdr3_nt: TGTGCCAGCAGTGGTAACGGACGACTTCTCTACAATGAGCAGTTCTTC
clone_size: .; d_call: .; j_call: TRBJ2-3; v_call: TRBV7-2; cdr3_aa: CASSLATHTDTQYF; cdr3_nt: TGTGCCAGCAGCTTAGCCACCCACACAGATACGCAGTATTTT
clone_size: .; d_call: .; j_call: TRBJ2-1; v_call: TRBV5-6; cdr3_aa: CASSLVQGVNEQFF; cdr3_nt: TGTGCCAGCAGCTTGGTCCAGGGTGTCAATGAGCAGTTCTTC
clone_size: once; d_call: TRBD1; j_call: TRBJ2-2; v_call: TRBV2; cdr3_aa: CASKKPTGDSVAELFF; cdr3_nt: TGTGCCAGCAAAAAGCCGACAGGGGATTCGGTCGCGGAGCTGTTTTTT
clone_size: .; d_call: .; j_call: TRBJ2-5; v_call: TRBV29-1; cdr3_aa: CSVVTSQETQYF; cdr3_nt: TGCAGCGTTGTGACATCCCAAGAGACCCAGTACTTC
clone_size: .; d_call: TRBD1; j_call: TRBJ2-4; v_call: TRBV19; cdr3_aa: CAAGSPGQSFIGPKNIQYF; cdr3_nt: TGTGCCGCCGGATCCCCGGGACAGTCCTTTATTGGGCCCAAAAACATTCAGTACTTC
clone_size: .; d_call: .; j_call: TRBJ1-1; v_call: TRBV27; cdr3_aa: CASRTGARGTEAFF; cdr3_nt: TGTGCCAGCAGGACAGGCGCTCGGGGCACTGAAGCTTTCTTT
clone_size: .; d_call: TRBD1; j_call: TRBJ2-2; v_call: TRBV12-3/TRBV12-4; cdr3_aa: CASSLGGTGHTGELFF; cdr3_nt: TGTGCCAGCAGTTTGGGCGGGACAGGGCACACCGGGGAGCTGTTTTTT
clone_size: .; d_call: TRBD2; j_call: TRBJ2-5; v_call: TRBV7-2; cdr3_aa: CASTWTSGMFETQYF; cdr3_nt: TGTGCCAGCACCTGGACTAGCGGGATGTTTGAGACCCAGTACTTC
clone_size: .; d_call: TRBD2; j_call: TRBJ2-1; v_call: TRBV5-1; cdr3_aa: CASSHNSGSYNEQFF; cdr3_nt: TGCGCCAGCAGCCATAATAGCGGGAGCTACAATGAGCAGTTCTTC
clone_size: .; d_call: .; j_call: TRBJ2-7; v_call: TRBV4-1; cdr3_aa: CASSQDQLRTSSPEQYF; cdr3_nt: TGCGCCAGCAGCCAAGATCAGTTAAGAACCTCCTCCCCCGAGCAGTACTTC
clone_size: .; d_call: .; j_call: TRBJ1-2; v_call: TRBV20-1; cdr3_aa: CSAAPTRDIGDTF; cdr3_nt: TGCAGTGCCGCACCGACTCGAGATATTGGGGACACCTTC
clone_size: .; d_call: .; j_call: TRBJ1-6; v_call: TRBV11-2; cdr3_aa: CASSHAGAMGNSPLHF; cdr3_nt: TGTGCCAGCAGCCACGCGGGGGCCATGGGGAATTCACCCCTCCACTTT
clone_size: .; d_call: .; j_call: TRBJ1-4; v_call: TRBV7-8; cdr3_aa: CASSRRGRDEKLFF; cdr3_nt: TGTGCCAGCAGCCGCCGAGGCAGGGATGAAAAACTGTTTTTT
clone_size: .; d_call: .; j_call: TRBJ2-2; v_call: TRBV5-4; cdr3_aa: CASSLGGYGVTGELFF; cdr3_nt: TGTGCCAGCAGCTTGGGAGGGTATGGAGTCACCGGGGAGCTGTTTTTT
clone_size: few; d_call: .; j_call: TRBJ2-3; v_call: TRBV5-4; cdr3_aa: CASSLRSTDTQYF; cdr3_nt: TGTGCCAGCAGCTTAAGGAGCACAGATACGCAGTATTTT
clone_size: .; d_call: .; j_call: TRBJ2-1; v_call: TRBV20-1; cdr3_aa: CSPLGMIEQFF; cdr3_nt: TGCAGCCCCCTGGGAATGATTGAGCAGTTCTTC
clone_size: .; d_call: .; j_call: TRBJ1-5; v_call: TRBV6-1; cdr3_aa: CASTRQLWVGAQPQHF; cdr3_nt: TGTGCCAGCACTCGCCAACTCTGGGTCGGGGCACAGCCCCAGCATTTT
clone_size: .; d_call: TRBD1; j_call: TRBJ2-1; v_call: TRBV6-6; cdr3_aa: CASSYGQGLYNEQFF; cdr3_nt: TGTGCCAGCAGTTACGGACAGGGCCTCTACAATGAGCAGTTCTTC
clone_size: .; d_call: .; j_call: TRBJ1-5; v_call: TRBV7-9; cdr3_aa: CASSLEWNQPQHF; cdr3_nt: TGTGCCAGCAGCTTAGAGTGGAATCAGCCCCAGCATTTT
clone_size: .; d_call: .; j_call: TRBJ1-5; v_call: TRBV12-3/TRBV12-4; cdr3_aa: CASSQEGSNQPQHF; cdr3_nt: TGTGCCAGCAGCCAGGAGGGAAGCAATCAGCCCCAGCATTTT
clone_size: .; d_call: .; j_call: TRBJ2-1; v_call: TRBV24-1; cdr3_aa: CATSESGTILSYNEQFF; cdr3_nt: TGTGCCACCAGTGAGTCCGGGACGATACTTTCCTACAATGAGCAGTTCTTC
clone_size: .; d_call: .; j_call: TRBJ1-2; v_call: TRBV4-1; cdr3_aa: CASSQESAREYGYTF; cdr3_nt: TGCGCCAGCAGCCAAGAATCCGCCAGGGAATATGGCTACACCTTC
clone_size: once; d_call: TRBD2; j_call: TRBJ2-3; v_call: TRBV20-1; cdr3_aa: CSAAPGLASDTQYF; cdr3_nt: TGCAGTGCCGCTCCGGGACTAGCTTCAGATACGCAGTATTTT
clone_size: once; d_call: .; j_call: TRBJ2-1; v_call: TRBV6-6; cdr3_aa: CASSFLLRPNNEQFF; cdr3_nt: TGTGCCAGCAGCTTTCTGTTGAGACCGAACAATGAGCAGTTCTTC
clone_size: .; d_call: .; j_call: TRBJ2-7; v_call: TRBV3-1; cdr3_aa: CASSLGDPPCDF; cdr3_nt: TGTGCCAGCAGCCTAGGGGACCCCCCCTGCGACTTC
clone_size: .; d_call: .; j_call: TRBJ2-1; v_call: TRBV12-3/TRBV12-4; cdr3_aa: CASSLVSGGNEQFF; cdr3_nt: TGTGCCAGCAGTTTAGTGTCTGGGGGAAATGAGCAGTTCTTC
clone_size: .; d_call: TRBD1; j_call: TRBJ1-1; v_call: TRBV5-6; cdr3_aa: CASTVQGMNTEAFF; cdr3_nt: TGTGCCAGCACCGTACAGGGGATGAACACTGAAGCTTTCTTT
clone_size: .; d_call: .; j_call: TRBJ1-1; v_call: TRBV20-1; cdr3_aa: CSASWGLGTEAFF; cdr3_nt: TGCAGTGCTAGTTGGGGGCTGGGGACTGAAGCTTTCTTT